This TCR beta chain was obtained from a study of blood T cell repertoires in COVID-19 (dated by TCRdb to 2018 to 2020). About the investigation overall: Collaborator samples came from the United States, Italy and Spain and covered acute and convalescent phases of COVID-19. The material from the prospective study consisted of cDNA or gDNA derived from T cells, B-cell-depleted T cells, or PBMCs. Subjects who had been exposed to COVID-19, were actively infected with it, or had recovered from it provided the deeply sampled blood TCRbeta repertoires that made up the dataset. The repertoires were released in a freely available public database intended as a resource for research on the immune response to SARS-CoV-2. Samples were obtained from the ongoing ImmuneRACE study (first 160 participants) and from 1,200 or so subjects provided by 6 global collaborators. A de-identified subject ID, COVID-19 status, age in years and sex were almost always included in the sample metadata. Where available, HLA class I and class II types were taken from metadata supplied by the sample provider and were not determined by assay-based typing.

Regarding this clone: Its target antigen remains unknown. Base qualities were left out, and no much larger clone turns up one base away.

The immunoSEQ Assay, a bias-controlled multiplex PCR, was used to amplify TCRbeta CDR3 regions from genomic DNA. In the original analysis: Within the assay, amplification of reference gene primers was used to estimate how many nucleated cells each sample contained. Sequence reads were collapsed and filtered to measure the absolute abundance of every unique TCRbeta CDR3 rearrangement. For each sample, productive Simpson clonality was calculated by taking the square root of Simpson's diversity index across productive rearrangements. The table was pulled from immuneACCESS by TCRdb, which kept in-frame rearrangements only. Such tables lose some clones; where checked, under half of the loss comes from unresolved V genes, and the rest has no known cause. The V and J calls and the clone size are those of that table, but D and trimming were determined from the DNA. This sample gives 75,000 to 95,000 clones in total; 82% of them show up just once. The ten largest clones add up to under 35% of the sample.

Whole blood was collected in K2EDTA tubes by collaborating institutions according to the institutions' own protocols. For TCRbeta analysis, collaborator samples were shipped as frozen whole blood, as isolated PBMCs, or as DNA extracted from either sample type. What the authors observed across the whole study: Clinical and demographic metadata were provided uncurated, with the amount varying by source and participant.

From its cysteine to its phenylalanine, the CDR3 spans 14 amino acids. Kept here is only the CDR3 DNA, which spans 42 bases and is read in frame from base 1. The germline V gene yields SGHTA for CDR1 and FQGNSA for CDR2. V loses 4 bases, J loses 0 bases, and the germline ends lie 9 bases apart. Sequencing was carried out using peripheral blood. The sequence links TRBV7-2 to TRBJ1-1; the D gene is possibly TRBD1, with 5 bases matching. This receptor was obtained from a human donor in a cohort sampled during active COVID-19. Read as DNA, the sequence is TGTGCCAGCAGCTGGACACTAATGAACACTGAAGCTTTCTTT. Translated, this is CASSWTLMNTEAFF.